A single sample gave rise to the 32 T cell receptor beta chains below, sequenced in a study of tumor and adjacent non-tumor tissue in lung cancer. TCRbeta libraries were built with three rounds of nested PCR, modified from ARM-PCR. TCRdb analysed the multiplex PCR reads with MiXCR anew, one entry per CDR3 protein. The sample includes 60,000 to 85,000 distinct CDR3 sequences, around 86% of them seen just once. The template was RNA from unsorted bulk tissue. The sample comprised lung tumor tissue. All receptors derive from a woman in her forties or fifties with non-small cell lung cancer.

As for this clonotype: A much more abundant neighbour one base away suggests this may be a read error. This chain joins TRBV5-1 and TRBJ2-1; TRBD1 matches 9 bases. The CDR3 is 15 residues long. Germline values: CDR1 SGHRS, CDR2 YFSETQ. CDR3 protein: CASNLGDRERNEQFF. The CDR3 coding sequence is TGCGCCAGCAACTTGGGGGACAGGGAGAGGAATGAGCAGTTCTTC.

In its sample, this clonotype ranks as medium-sized. The chain is built from TRBV12-3 or TRBV12-4 and TRBJ1-4; 7 nucleotides agree with TRBD1. J lost 5 bases, V lost 6 bases, and 6 bases had no gene match. The CDR3 runs 14 residues. The CDR3, as DNA: TGTGCCAGCAGAACAGGGGACGCCAATGAAAAACTGTTTTTT. Its translation: CASRTGDANEKLFF.

About this clonotype itself: The junction departs from the called germline gene at one end, perhaps through a read error. The chain links TRBV28 to TRBJ2-7; perhaps TRBD2 as D (6 bases). The germline CDR1 and CDR2 sequences are MDHEN and SYDVKM. CDR3 length: 14 amino acids. For the CDR3, the DNA is TGTGCCTGCAGTCCCGAGCCGACTAGTCGCGAGCAGTATTTC. This translates into CACSPEPTSREQYF.

The rearrangement links TRBV10-3 to TRBJ2-7; TRBD1 matches at 11 bases. From germline, CDR1 is ENHRY and CDR2 SYGVKD. J gave up 13 bases and V 4 bases, and 21 bases lay outside the gene matches. The CDR3 runs 17 residues. CDR3 protein: CAISVSSGTGGTYEHYF. The DNA for the CDR3 is TGTGCCATCAGTGTCAGTTCTGGGACAGGGGGAACCTACGAACATTACTTC.

The chain is built from TRBV4-3 and TRBJ2-7; 14 nucleotides match TRBD2. Germline loops: CDR1 LGHNA, CDR2 YSLEER. V lost 8 bases and J lost 7; bases outside the gene matches: 13. The CDR3 length is 16 residues. The CDR3 bases are TGCGCCAGCGGCCCCAGACTAGCGGGAGGGTTTAGGGAGCAGTACTTC. Translated: CASGPRLAGGFREQYF.

Note on this clonotype: The junction and the germline gene differ at one end; a read error may be behind it. The chain links TRBV6-2 or TRBV6-3 to TRBJ2-7; D gene unclear. The CDR3 runs to 14 residues. Germline V gene data show CDR1 as MNHEY and CDR2 as SVGEGT. CDR3 DNA: TGTGCCAGCAGTTACGGGTGGGTCCGCAGCGAGCAATACTTC. Translating gives CASSYGWVRSEQYF.

To note about this clonotype: An end of the junction does not agree with germline; a read error may underlie this. The chain uses TRBV29-1 and TRBJ2-1; TRBD2 is a possible D gene (6 bases). The V gene's germline CDR1 is SQVTM and CDR2 ANQGSEA. The CDR3 totals 14 residues. Here the CDR3 reads CSAINSGGYNAQFF. The CDR3 nucleotides are TGCAGCGCTATCAATAGCGGAGGTTACAATGCGCAGTTCTTC.

A remark on this clonotype: Given the absence of the conserved phenylalanine or tryptophan at the CDR3 end, a read error is likely. The J gene is TRBJ2-1, the V gene TRBV11-2, with D possibly TRBD2 on 5 matching bases. Per the germline V gene, CDR1 is SGHAT and CDR2 is FQNNGV. Trimming removed 5 bases at V and 7 bases at J, with 15 bases between. The CDR3 contains 14 residues. The CDR3 loop reads CASSLLAQYNEQFL. The CDR3, as DNA: TGTGCCAGCAGCCTCCTAGCCCAATATAATGAGCAGTTCTTA.

This clonotype came up once. The chain links TRBV6-6 to TRBJ2-3; the D is unclear. The CDR3 length is 14 residues. The V end was cut by 8 bases, the J end by 6 bases, with 18 bases between. The germline CDR1 and CDR2 sequences are MNHNY and SVGAGI (reference sequence). The CDR3 bases are TGTGCCAGCGGTTTCCAGTCTTTCACTGATACGCAGTATTTT. The encoded protein is CASGFQSFTDTQYF.

CDR3 loop: CASSHDLYRALSEQYF. CDR3 in DNA: TGCGCCAGCAGCCATGATTTGTACAGGGCCTTGAGCGAGCAGTACTTC. The chain links TRBV4-1 to TRBJ2-7, with D possibly TRBD1 on 6 matching bases. Germline V gene sequence: CDR1 MGHRA, CDR2 YSYEKL. This CDR3 is built from 16 residues. V was clipped by 3 bases and J by 6 bases, with 21 bases between them.

This clonotype was seen at least ten times. This sequence joins TRBV24-1 and TRBJ2-3; D uncertain. V lost 2 bases to trimming and J lost 4 bases, with 18 bases between them. The CDR3 runs to 17 residues. CDR1 and CDR2 (germline): KGHDR, SFDVKD. Here the CDR3 reads CATSDSLGPIWADTQYF. In DNA form, the CDR3 reads TGTGCCACCAGTGATTCCCTAGGTCCCATTTGGGCAGATACGCAGTATTTT.

The chain carries TRBV18 and TRBJ2-7; D is perhaps TRBD2 (6 bases). The CDR3 totals 16 residues. The germline CDR1 and CDR2 sequences are KGHSH and LQKENI. V lost 0 bases to trimming and J lost 2 bases, with 14 bases between them. The DNA of the CDR3 is TGTGCCAGCTCACCACCGGGACTCACAATAACCTACGAGCAGTACTTC. Translated, it gives CASSPPGLTITYEQYF.

Points on this clonotype: The germline gene is not matched at one end of the junction; a read error may be the cause. The rearrangement uses TRBV6-5 and TRBJ2-7; D is tentatively TRBD1 or TRBD2 (5 bases each). The germline CDR1 and CDR2 sequences are MNHEY and SVGAGI. The CDR3 totals 16 residues. CDR3 bases: TGTGCCAGCAGTTTCGGACTGTTCTACTGGGGCTACGAGCACTACTTC. The encoded protein is CASSFGLFYWGYEHYF.

This rearrangement joins TRBV5-4 to TRBJ2-3; a possible D gene is TRBD2 (6 bases). Germline V gene lookup returns CDR1 SGHNT and CDR2 YYREEE (reference sequence). Between the trimmed V and J ends, which lost 5 bases and 0 bases, there was a span of 19 bases. The CDR3 has 17 residues. Here the CDR3 reads CASSVGGLAISTDTQYF. The CDR3, as DNA: TGTGCCAGCAGTGTGGGCGGTCTAGCGATCAGCACAGATACGCAGTATTTT.

Remarks on this clonotype: The junction departs from the called germline gene at one end, perhaps through a read error. The chain combines TRBV5-1 with TRBJ2-2; D tentatively reads TRBD1 or TRBD2 (6 bases each). Germline loops: CDR1 SGHRS, CDR2 YFSETQ. The CDR3 has 15 residues. CDR3 in amino acids: CANSAGHTNTGELVF. CDR3 nucleotides: TGCGCCAACAGCGCGGGACACACGAACACCGGGGAGCTGGTTTTT. Using reference TRBV5-1 and TRBJ2-2 for the parts outside the CDR3, the full variable domain is KAGVTQTPRYLIKTRGQQVTLSCSPISGHRSVSWYQQTPGQGLQFLFEYFSETQRNKGNFPGRFSGRQFSNSRSEMNVSTLELGDSALYLCANSAGHTNTGELVFGEGSRLTVL.

On this clonotype: The conserved phenylalanine or tryptophan normally closing the CDR3 is absent here, so this likely arose from a read error. The J gene is TRBJ2-7, the V gene TRBV12-3 or TRBV12-4; D is unresolved. The CDR3 has 11 residues. Trimming left V 9 bases short and J 4 bases short, with 10 bases between. The CDR3 DNA is TGTGCCAGGAGTCCGCAGTACGAGCAGTACATC. As protein: CARSPQYEQYI.

The sample holds a few counts of this clonotype. This CDR3 is missing its conserved last phenylalanine or tryptophan, likely due to a read error. The CDR3 DNA follows: TGCAATGCTGTTAGCGGGAGAGCCTCAGATACGCAGTATCTT. It specifies CNAVSGRASDTQYL. The chain combines TRBV20-1 with TRBJ2-3; 9 nucleotides line up with TRBD2. CDR3 length equals 14 residues. Germline-derived CDR1 and CDR2 are DFQATT and SNEGSKA (reference sequence).

As concerns this clonotype: A much larger clone lies one base from this, so it may be a read error. The chain links TRBV5-8 to TRBJ2-4; tentatively, D is TRBD1 or TRBD2 (5 bases each). CDR1 SGHTS and CDR2 YDEGEE come from the germline V gene. CDR3 size: 15 residues. The CDR3 bases are TGTGCCAGCAGTTATGCCGGGACCAGAAAAAACATTCACTACTTC. Protein: CASSYAGTRKNIHYF.

Note on this clonotype: This CDR3 is missing its conserved last phenylalanine or tryptophan, likely due to a read error. The rearrangement links TRBV5-5 to TRBJ2-3, with 10 bases identical to TRBD2. V shed 4 bases, J shed 3 bases, and the junction held 14 bases outside the gene matches. Germline loops: CDR1 SGHKS, CDR2 YYEKEE (reference sequence). The length of the CDR3 is 18 residues. As DNA, the CDR3 is TGTGCCAGCAGCGCCGGACTAGCGGTATCTAGTGGGACAGATACGCAGTATCTT. This encodes CASSAGLAVSSGTDTQYL.

In the case of this clonotype: A read error is likely, as this CDR3 ends without the conserved phenylalanine or tryptophan. The limits of the CDR3 on the DNA are not certain, so only TCRdb's listed CDR3 is given. J is TRBJ2-7 and V is TRBV20-1. The CDR3 has 13 amino acids, counting both end residues. CDR1 is DFQATT, CDR2 SNEGSKA, per germline (reference sequence). This CDR3 reads CSAYNGLSYELYL.

As regards this clonotype: Germline and junction disagree at one end, which may indicate a read error. V and J are TRBV10-3 and TRBJ2-6; 7 nucleotides match TRBD1. The CDR3 loop spans 16 amino acids. Looked up from germline, CDR1 is ENHRY and CDR2 is SYGVKD. CDR3 in amino acids: CAISRTGFSVANVLTF. The DNA for the CDR3 is TGTGCCATCAGCAGGACAGGTTTCTCTGTGGCCAACGTTCTGACTTTC.

The genes are TRBV6-6 and TRBJ2-1, with no clear D. Germline assignment: CDR1 MNHNY and CDR2 SVGAGI (reference sequence). This CDR3 has 15 amino acids. The V gene lost 2 bases and the J gene lost 5 bases, with 13 bases spanning the gap. CDR3 bases: TGTGCCAGCAGTTACGCTAACGGAAGTGACAATGAGCAGTTCTTC. This encodes CASSYANGSDNEQFF.

There are a few counts of this clonotype. This rearrangement joins TRBV29-1 to TRBJ1-2; TRBD1 aligns across 7 bases. This CDR3 is built from 14 residues. The V gene's germline CDR1 is SQVTM and CDR2 ANQGSEA. Losses at the gene ends were 4 bases for V and 11 bases for J; bases not matched to a gene: 16. CDR3 DNA sequence: TGCAGCGTTGGAAGGCAGGGGGGAGCGGGTGGTTACACCTTC. Residues: CSVGRQGGAGGYTF.

About this clonotype: This CDR3 is missing its conserved last phenylalanine or tryptophan, likely due to a read error. The DNA is left out, because the CDR3 cannot be placed on it with certainty; the CDR3 is given as TCRdb lists it. This rearrangement joins TRBV20-1 to TRBJ2-7; TRBD1 is the table's D call, not checked against the DNA. The CDR3 is 14 amino acids in total, end residues counted. The germline CDR1 and CDR2 sequences are DFQATT and SNEGSKA (reference sequence). This CDR3 reads CSARGERNSYEHYL.

This clonotype is a singleton in its sample. The chain combines TRBV6-2 or TRBV6-3 with TRBJ2-1, with no clear D. Trimming took 7 bases from V and 6 from J, leaving 16 bases between them. Per the germline V gene, CDR1 is MNHEY and CDR2 is SVGEGT. This CDR3 has 14 residues. The CDR3 protein is CASIPSGDLNEQFF. CDR3 sequence (DNA): TGTGCCAGCATTCCATCCGGAGACCTCAATGAGCAGTTCTTC.

The chain combines TRBV29-1 with TRBJ2-7; the match to TRBD2 covers 8 bases. Germline V gene data show CDR1 as SQVTM and CDR2 as ANQGSEA. V was clipped by 8 bases and J by 3 bases; unmatched bases: 3. CDR3 length: 11 residues. DNA for the CDR3: TGCAGCAACGCGGGGGGCTACGAGCAGTACTTC. Its protein is CSNAGGYEQYF.

Concerning this clonotype: A much larger clone lies a single base off, so this may be a read error. The chain links TRBV4-1 to TRBJ2-5; D call uncertain. Germline assignment: CDR1 MGHRA and CDR2 YSYEKL. The CDR3 totals 13 residues. CDR3 coding DNA: TGCACCAGCAGCGCCCCTGGGCGAGAGACCCAGTACTTC. Translation gives CTSSAPGRETQYF.

V and J are TRBV6-5 and TRBJ2-3; 8 bases line up with TRBD1. The V gene's germline CDR1 is MNHEY and CDR2 SVGAGI. The CDR3 contains 12 residues. V shed 10 bases, J shed 5 bases, and the junction held 5 bases outside the gene matches. The chain's CDR3 is CANCDRGDTQYF. Written as DNA, the CDR3 is TGTGCCAACTGCGACAGGGGAGATACGCAGTATTTT.

This clonotype was recorded only once. The chain has TRBV18 and TRBJ1-1; D gene uncertain. Germline-derived CDR1 and CDR2 are KGHSH and LQKENI. V was shortened by 3 bases and J by 4 bases, with 18 bases between the two germline ends. The CDR3 has 16 amino acids. CDR3 nucleotide sequence: TGTGCCAGCTCACCGGGCTGGCCAGCCCGGAGCACTGAAGCTTTCTTT. Protein sequence: CASSPGWPARSTEAFF.

This clonotype was observed a few times. One junction end does not reproduce the germline sequence, and a read error may be involved. V and J are TRBV20-1 and TRBJ2-7; TRBD2 matches at 7 bases. Germline V gene lookup returns CDR1 DFQATT and CDR2 SNEGSKA (reference sequence). This CDR3 contains 14 residues. The CDR3 loop is CNASSPGGSYEQYF. DNA of the CDR3: TGCAATGCTAGCTCCCCGGGAGGTTCCTACGAGCAGTACTTC.

The gene calls are TRBV20-1 and TRBJ2-5; D is perhaps TRBD1 (6 bases). This CDR3 has 13 residues. Germline V CDR1 and CDR2: DFQATT, SNEGSKA (reference sequence). The V end lost 7 bases, the J end lost 1 base, and 13 bases lay between the germline ends. In nucleotides, the CDR3 is TGCAGTGTATTAACAGGGATCCAAGAGACCCAGTACTTC. This translates into CSVLTGIQETQYF.

A word on this clonotype: The CDR3 does not end in the conserved phenylalanine or tryptophan, so this is likely a read error. V usage is TRBV6-6 and J usage is TRBJ1-5; 7 bases line up with TRBD1. From germline, CDR1 is MNHNY and CDR2 SVGAGI (reference sequence). The CDR3 length is 15 residues. V dropped 6 bases and J dropped 7; count of bases not matched to a gene: 12. The CDR3 DNA sequence: TGTGCCAGCAGACAGACAGGGTGTGCAGGGCAGCCCCAGCATTCT. Its translation is CASRQTGCAGQPQHS.